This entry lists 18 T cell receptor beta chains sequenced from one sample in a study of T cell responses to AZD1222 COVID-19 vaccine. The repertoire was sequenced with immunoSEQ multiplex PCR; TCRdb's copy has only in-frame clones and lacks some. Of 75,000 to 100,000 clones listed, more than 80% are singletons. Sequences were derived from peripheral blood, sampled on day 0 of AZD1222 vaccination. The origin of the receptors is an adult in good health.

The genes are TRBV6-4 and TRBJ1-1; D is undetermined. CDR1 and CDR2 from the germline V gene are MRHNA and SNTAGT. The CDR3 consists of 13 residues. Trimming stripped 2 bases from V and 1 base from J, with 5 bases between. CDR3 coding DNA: TGTGCCAGCAGTGACCAGAAGAACACTGAAGCTTTCTTT. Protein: CASSDQKNTEAFF.

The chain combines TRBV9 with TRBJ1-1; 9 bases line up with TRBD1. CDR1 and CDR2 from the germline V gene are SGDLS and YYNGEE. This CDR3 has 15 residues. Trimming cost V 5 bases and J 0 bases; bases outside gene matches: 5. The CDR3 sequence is CASRAGQGMNTEAFF. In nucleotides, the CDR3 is TGTGCCAGCAGGGCAGGACAGGGGATGAACACTGAAGCTTTCTTT.

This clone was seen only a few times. The CDR3 spells CASSVIDREVAFF. The DNA of the CDR3 is TGTGCCAGCAGCGTAATTGACAGGGAGGTCGCTTTCTTT. The rearrangement joins TRBV9 to TRBJ1-1, with 7 bases that match TRBD1. The ends lost 1 base at V and 11 bases at J; junction bases unmatched: 8. Germline V gives CDR1 SGDLS, CDR2 YYNGEE. The CDR3 has 13 amino acids.

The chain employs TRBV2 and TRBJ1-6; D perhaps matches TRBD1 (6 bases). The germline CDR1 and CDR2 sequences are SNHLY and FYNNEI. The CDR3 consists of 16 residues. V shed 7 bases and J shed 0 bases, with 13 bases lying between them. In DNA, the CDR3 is TGTGCCAGCATCAAACAGGGAAGCTCCTATAATTCACCCCTCCACTTT. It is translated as CASIKQGSSYNSPLHF.

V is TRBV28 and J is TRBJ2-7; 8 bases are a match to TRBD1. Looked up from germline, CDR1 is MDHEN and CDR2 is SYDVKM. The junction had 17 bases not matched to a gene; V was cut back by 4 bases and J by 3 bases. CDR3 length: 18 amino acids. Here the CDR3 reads CASSSYSSRAGGHYEQYF. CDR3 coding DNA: TGTGCCAGCAGTTCTTATAGCTCGCGGGCAGGGGGCCACTACGAGCAGTACTTC.

The CDR3 DNA is TGTGCCAGCAGGATACAGGGGGCTGGAACCGGGGAGCTGTTTTTT. It specifies CASRIQGAGTGELFF. The V and J genes are TRBV2 and TRBJ2-2, with 9 positions matching TRBD1. CDR1 and CDR2 from the germline V gene are SNHLY and FYNNEI. V gave up 6 bases and J gave up 5 bases; unmatched junction bases: 7. The CDR3 consists of 15 residues. Supplemented by reference TRBV2 and TRBJ2-2, the full variable domain reads EPEVTQTPSHQVTQMGQEVILRCVPISNHLYFYWYRQILGQKVEFLVSFYNNEISEKSEIFDDQFSVERPDGSNFTLKIRSTKLEDSAMYFCASRIQGAGTGELFFGEGSRLTVL.

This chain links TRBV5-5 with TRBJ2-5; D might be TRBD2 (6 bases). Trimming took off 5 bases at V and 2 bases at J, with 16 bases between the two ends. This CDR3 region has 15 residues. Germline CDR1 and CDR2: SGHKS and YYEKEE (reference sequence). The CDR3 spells CASRGLGTHQETQYF. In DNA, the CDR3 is TGTGCCAGCAGGGGTCTGGGGACTCATCAAGAGACCCAGTACTTC.

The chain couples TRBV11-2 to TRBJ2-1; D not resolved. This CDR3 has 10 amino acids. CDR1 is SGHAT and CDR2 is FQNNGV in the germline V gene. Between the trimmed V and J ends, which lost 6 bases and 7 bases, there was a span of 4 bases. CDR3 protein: CASSPNEQFF. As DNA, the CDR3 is TGTGCCAGCAGTCCGAATGAGCAGTTCTTC.

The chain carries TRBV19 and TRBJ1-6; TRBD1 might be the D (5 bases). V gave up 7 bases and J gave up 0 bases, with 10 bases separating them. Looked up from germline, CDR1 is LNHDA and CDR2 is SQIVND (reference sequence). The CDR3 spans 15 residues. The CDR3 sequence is CASKEGSSYNSPLHF. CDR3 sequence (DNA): TGTGCCAGTAAAGAGGGGAGCTCCTATAATTCACCCCTCCACTTT. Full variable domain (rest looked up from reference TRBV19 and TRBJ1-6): DGGITQSPKYLFRKEGQNVTLSCEQNLNHDAMYWYRQDPGQGLRLIYYSQIVNDFQKGDIAEGYSVSREKKESFPLTVTSAQKNPTAFYLCASKEGSSYNSPLHFGNGTRLTVT.

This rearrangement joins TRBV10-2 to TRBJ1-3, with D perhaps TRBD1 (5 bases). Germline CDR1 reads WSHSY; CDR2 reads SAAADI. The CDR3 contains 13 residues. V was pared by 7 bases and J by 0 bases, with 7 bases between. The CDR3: CASTGTSGNTIYF. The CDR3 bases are TGCGCCAGCACAGGGACCTCTGGAAACACCATATATTTT.

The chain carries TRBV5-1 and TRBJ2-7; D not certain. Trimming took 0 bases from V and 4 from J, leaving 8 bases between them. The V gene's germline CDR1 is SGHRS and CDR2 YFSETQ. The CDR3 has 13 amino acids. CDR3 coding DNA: TGCGCCAGCAGCTTGGACATTCTTTACGAGCAGTACTTC. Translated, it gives CASSLDILYEQYF.

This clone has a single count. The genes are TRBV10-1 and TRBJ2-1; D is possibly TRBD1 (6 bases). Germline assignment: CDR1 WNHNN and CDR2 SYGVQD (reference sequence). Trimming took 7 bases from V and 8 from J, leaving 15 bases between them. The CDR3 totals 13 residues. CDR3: CASTRDNPDEQFF. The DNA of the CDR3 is TGCGCCAGCACTAGGGACAATCCGGATGAGCAGTTCTTC.

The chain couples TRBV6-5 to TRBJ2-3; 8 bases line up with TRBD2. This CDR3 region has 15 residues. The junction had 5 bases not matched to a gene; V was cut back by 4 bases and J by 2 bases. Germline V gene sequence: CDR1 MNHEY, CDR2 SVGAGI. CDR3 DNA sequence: TGTGCCAGCAGTTCGGGACTAGGGTACACAGATACGCAGTATTTT. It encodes CASSSGLGYTDTQYF.

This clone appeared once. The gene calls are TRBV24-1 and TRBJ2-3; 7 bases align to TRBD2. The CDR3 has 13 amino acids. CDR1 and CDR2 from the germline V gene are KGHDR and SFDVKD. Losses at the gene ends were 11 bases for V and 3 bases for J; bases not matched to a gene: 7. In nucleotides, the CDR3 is TGTGCCATCGCGGGAGTGGGGACAGATACGCAGTATTTT. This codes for CAIAGVGTDTQYF.

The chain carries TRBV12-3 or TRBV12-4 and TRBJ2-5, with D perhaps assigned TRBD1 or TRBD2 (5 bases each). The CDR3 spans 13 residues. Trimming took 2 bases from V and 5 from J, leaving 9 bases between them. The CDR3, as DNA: TGTGCCAGCAGTTTACGGGGCGCGGAGACCCAGTACTTC. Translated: CASSLRGAETQYF.

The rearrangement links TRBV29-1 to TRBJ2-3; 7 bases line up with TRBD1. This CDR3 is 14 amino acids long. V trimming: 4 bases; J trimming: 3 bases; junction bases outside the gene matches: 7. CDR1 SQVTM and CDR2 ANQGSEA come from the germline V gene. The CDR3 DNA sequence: TGCAGCGTTGGACAGGGTGTGACAACAGATACGCAGTATTTT. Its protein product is CSVGQGVTTDTQYF.

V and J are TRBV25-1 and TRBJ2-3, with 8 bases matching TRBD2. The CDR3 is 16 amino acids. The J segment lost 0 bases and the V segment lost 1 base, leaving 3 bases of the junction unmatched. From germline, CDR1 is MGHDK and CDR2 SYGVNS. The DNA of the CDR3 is TGTGCCAGCAGTGAATGGGCTAGCGGGAGCACAGATACGCAGTATTTT. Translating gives CASSEWASGSTDTQYF.

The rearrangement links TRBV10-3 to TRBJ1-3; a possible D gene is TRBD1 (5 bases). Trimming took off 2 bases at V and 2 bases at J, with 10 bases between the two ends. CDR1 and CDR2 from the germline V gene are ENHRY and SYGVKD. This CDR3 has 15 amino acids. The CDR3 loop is CAISEPGTAGNTIYF. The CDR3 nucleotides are TGTGCCATCAGTGAGCCCGGGACGGCTGGAAACACCATATATTTT.